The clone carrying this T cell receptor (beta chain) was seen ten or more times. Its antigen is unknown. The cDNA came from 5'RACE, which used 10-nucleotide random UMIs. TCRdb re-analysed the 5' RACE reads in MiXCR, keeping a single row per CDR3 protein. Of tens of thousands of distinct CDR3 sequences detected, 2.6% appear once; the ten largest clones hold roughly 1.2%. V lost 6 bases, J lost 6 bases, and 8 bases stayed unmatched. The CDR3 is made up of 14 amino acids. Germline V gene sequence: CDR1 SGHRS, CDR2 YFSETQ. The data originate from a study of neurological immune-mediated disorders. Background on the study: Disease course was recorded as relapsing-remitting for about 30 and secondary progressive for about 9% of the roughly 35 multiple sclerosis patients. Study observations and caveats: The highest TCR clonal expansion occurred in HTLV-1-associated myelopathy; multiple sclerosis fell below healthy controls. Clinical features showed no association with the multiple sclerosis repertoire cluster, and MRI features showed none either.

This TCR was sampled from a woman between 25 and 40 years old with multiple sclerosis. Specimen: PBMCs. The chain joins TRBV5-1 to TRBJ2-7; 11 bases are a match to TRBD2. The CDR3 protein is CASKSLAGVGEQYF. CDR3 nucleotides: TGCGCCAGCAAATCACTAGCGGGAGTAGGCGAGCAGTACTTC.